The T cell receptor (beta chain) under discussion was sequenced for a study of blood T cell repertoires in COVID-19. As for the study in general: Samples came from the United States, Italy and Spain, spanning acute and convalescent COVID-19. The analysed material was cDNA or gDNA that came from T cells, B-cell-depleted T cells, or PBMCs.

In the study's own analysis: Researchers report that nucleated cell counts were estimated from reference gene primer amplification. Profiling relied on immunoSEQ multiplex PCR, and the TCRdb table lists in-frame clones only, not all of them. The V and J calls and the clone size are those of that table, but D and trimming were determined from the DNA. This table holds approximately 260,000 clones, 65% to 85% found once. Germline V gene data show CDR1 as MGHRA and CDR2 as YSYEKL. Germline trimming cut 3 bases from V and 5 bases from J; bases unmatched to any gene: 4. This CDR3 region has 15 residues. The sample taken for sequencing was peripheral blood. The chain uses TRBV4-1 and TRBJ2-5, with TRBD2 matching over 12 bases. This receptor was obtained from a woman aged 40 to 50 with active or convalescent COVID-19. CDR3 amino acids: CASSQMGLAGETQYF. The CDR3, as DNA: TGCGCCAGCAGCCAGATGGGACTAGCGGGCGAGACCCAGTACTTC.